The T cell receptor beta chain under discussion was sequenced for a study of breast tumors, draining lymph nodes, adjacent tissues. Comment on this clonotype: The target antigen is unknown.

Broader study findings: Tumor TCR diversity was below lymph nodes but above nontumor tissue. That most tumor T cells come from lymph nodes remained unproven.

MiXCR, run by TCRdb on the multiplex PCR reads, gives a single entry per CDR3 protein. The sample yields roughly 17,000 distinct CDR3 sequences, approximately 57% seen once. Material for sequencing was tumor-adjacent breast tissue. The receptor was derived from a female donor with breast cancer. Some clones in this sample may be carry-over from other donors' samples.

The CDR3 loop reads CASSPGLAGGTDTQYF. In DNA, the CDR3 is TGTGCCAGCAGCCCAGGACTAGCGGGGGGCACAGATACGCAGTATTTT. The rearrangement links TRBV11-2 to TRBJ2-3; the match to TRBD2 covers 13 bases. V was clipped by 5 bases and J by 1 base; unmatched bases: 3. Per the germline V gene, CDR1 is SGHAT and CDR2 is FQNNGV. This CDR3 contains 16 residues.